This T cell receptor (beta chain) was sequenced for a study of graft-versus-host responses after intestinal transplantation. Study-wide context: Multivisceral, liver-intestinal, or isolated intestinal transplants were received by the recipients.

Irradiated, violet-dye-labeled stimulators (around 200,000) were plated alongside around 200,000 CFSE-labeled responders. Upon completion of the reaction, proliferating CFSE-low responders, both CD3+CD4+ and CD3+CD8+, were sorted. Study-level points and caveats: Researchers found GvH clones in recipient marrow, and some showed up first in ileum or blood.

Using immunoSEQ multiplex PCR, the repertoire was profiled, and TCRdb retains in-frame clones only, with some absent. Of about 6,900 clones in the sample, roughly a quarter were seen once. The receptor was derived from a human patient who was an organ donor for intestinal transplantation. This specimen was alloreactive CD8+ T cells from a mixed lymphocyte reaction culture, taken before transplantation. Documented subset: CFSE-low proliferating T cells sorted from roughly six-day pre-transplant mixed lymphocyte reaction (GvH or HvG direction).

CDR3 in DNA: TGCAGCGTTGGGCCCCCAACGGGTGAAGCTTTCTTT. This encodes CSVGPPTGEAFF. This sequence joins TRBV29-1 and TRBJ1-1; D unclear. Trimming took 4 bases from V and 7 from J, leaving 13 bases between them. This CDR3 is built from 12 residues. Looked up from germline, CDR1 is SQVTM and CDR2 is ANQGSEA.